This T cell receptor beta chain emerged from a study of cytomegalovirus exposure and HLA in healthy donors. Concerning this clone: Its antigen is currently unknown.

The study ran its PCR with 60 Vbeta and 13 Jbeta primers. The protocol was immunoSEQ multiplex PCR, while the TCRdb copy is restricted to in-frame clones and leaves out a portion. Here the sample spans 100,000 or so clones, roughly 82% being singletons. Points from the study as a whole: The classifier was said to identify cytomegalovirus status with high specificity and sensitivity.

This TCR derives from a woman under 30 in good health and CMV-seronegative. Material for sequencing was PBMCs.

The CDR3 bases are TGTGCCAGCAGAGCGGCGACAGATACGCAGTATTTT. It specifies CASRAATDTQYF. The rearrangement joins TRBV7-9 to TRBJ2-3; TRBD2 might be the D (5 bases). The V gene's germline CDR1 is SEHNR and CDR2 FQNEAQ (reference sequence). The CDR3 spans 12 residues. Trimming took 6 bases from V and 3 from J, leaving 7 bases between them.